This T cell receptor beta chain was documented in a study of cytomegalovirus exposure and HLA in healthy donors. Study details: In an early release, HLA-typed donors contributed tens of millions of unique TCR sequences. Whole-study results and caveats: A later analysis, which compared TCR beta chains of equal frequency, found the HLA-associated ones more clonally expanded.

The V end was cut by 6 bases, the J end by 14 bases, with 22 bases between. In germline, CDR1 is MDHEN, CDR2 SYDVKM. The CDR3 runs 14 residues. The PCR was carried out with 60 Vbeta primers and 13 Jbeta primers. Measured with immunoSEQ multiplex PCR; TCRdb has only the in-frame clones, and not every one. The sample lists 150,000 to 200,000 clones, 82% seen once, with 1.7% in the top ten. This clone was seen just once. The antigen is unknown. The sequence was obtained from a young woman in good health and CMV-seronegative. The source material was PBMCs. The chain links TRBV28 to TRBJ1-4; the D gene is possibly TRBD1 (6 bases). The CDR3: CASSTLKLDSALFF. DNA of the CDR3: TGTGCCAGCAGCACGCTCAAATTGGACAGTGCGCTGTTTTTT.